This TCR beta chain was captured by sequencing in a study of blood T cell repertoires in COVID-19. The assay was immunoSEQ multiplex PCR, and TCRdb's table has in-frame clones only and misses some. The data show fewer than 75,000 clones, roughly 92% seen once. Per germline, CDR1 LNHDA and CDR2 SQIVND (reference sequence). There are 15 residues in the CDR3. V lost 5 bases and J 0 bases, leaving 8 bases between the germline ends. This rearrangement joins TRBV19 to TRBJ2-6, with D unclear. This sequence originates from a man aged 45-65 years with active COVID-19. Input material: peripheral blood. CDR3 DNA sequence: TGTGCCAGTAGTTTCTCCAGCTCTGGGGCCAACGTCCTGACTTTC. Translation gives CASSFSSSGANVLTF.